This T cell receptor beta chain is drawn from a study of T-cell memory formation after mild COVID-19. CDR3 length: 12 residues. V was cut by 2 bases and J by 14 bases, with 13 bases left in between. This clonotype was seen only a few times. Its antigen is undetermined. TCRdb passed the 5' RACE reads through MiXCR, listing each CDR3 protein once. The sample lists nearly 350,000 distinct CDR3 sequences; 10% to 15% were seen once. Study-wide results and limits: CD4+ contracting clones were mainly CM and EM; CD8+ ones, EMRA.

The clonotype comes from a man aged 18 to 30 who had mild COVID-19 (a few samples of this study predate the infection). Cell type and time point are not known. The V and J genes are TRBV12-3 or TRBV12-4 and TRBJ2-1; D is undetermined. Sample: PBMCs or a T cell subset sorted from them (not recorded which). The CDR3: CASSLLGREKFF. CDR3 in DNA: TGTGCCAGCAGTTTACTGGGCAGAGAGAAGTTCTTC.